This entry features one T cell receptor (beta chain) sequence. This entry comes from a study of blood T cell repertoires in COVID-19. Sequencing was performed with immunoSEQ multiplex PCR; in TCRdb, only in-frame clones are kept and a portion is missing. The data hold about 180,000 clones, with around 85% observed a single time. The sample comprised peripheral blood. The origin of this receptor is an elderly woman with acute or convalescent COVID-19.

The CDR3 is CASSRGGGDQPQHF. The CDR3 DNA follows: TGTGCCAGCAGTAGGGGCGGAGGGGATCAGCCCCAGCATTTT. The V and J genes are TRBV2 and TRBJ1-5, with TRBD1 as a possible D gene (5 bases). The V gene lost 5 bases and the J gene lost 5 bases, with 13 bases spanning the gap. The CDR3 is made up of 14 amino acids. Germline assignment: CDR1 SNHLY and CDR2 FYNNEI.